This TCR beta chain is drawn from a study of shared clonotypes between healthy human individuals. This CDR3 spans 13 amino acids. Germline trimming cut 4 bases from V and 2 bases from J; bases unmatched to any gene: 2. The germline V gene has CDR1 SQVTM and CDR2 ANQGSEA. Profiling relied on immunoSEQ multiplex PCR, and the TCRdb table lists in-frame clones only, not all of them. The sample contains hundreds of thousands of clones, 85% to 95% of which appear only once. CD8 cells regarded as naive lacked CD45RO, were positively chosen for CCR7, and omitted terminally differentiated effector memory CD45RA+ cells.

The clonotype comes from a woman aged 25-40 years in good health. Sequenced sample: naive CD8+ T cells sorted from blood. This chain joins TRBV29-1 and TRBJ2-1; TRBD2 aligns across 7 bases. CDR3 bases: TGCAGCGTTGGCGGGGGACCCTACAATGAGCAGTTCTTC. Protein: CSVGGGPYNEQFF.